The 3 T cell receptor beta chains below were found in one sample sequenced in a study of T-cell memory formation after mild COVID-19. Each CDR3 protein gets one entry after TCRdb re-called the 5' RACE reads with MiXCR. The sample lists some 350,000 distinct CDR3 sequences; under 15% were seen once. Specimen: PBMCs or a T cell subset sorted from them (not recorded which). The receptor source for this set is a man aged 18 to 30 who had mild COVID-19 (a few samples of this study predate the infection). Cell type and time point are not known.

This clonotype was counted a few times. This chain links TRBV7-2 with TRBJ2-5, with 12 positions matching TRBD2. The junction had 9 bases not matched to a gene; V was cut back by 3 bases and J by 1 base. The CDR3 consists of 18 residues. Germline V gene data show CDR1 as SGHTA and CDR2 as FQGNSA. The DNA for the CDR3 is TGTGCCAGCAGCTTCAAACTGCTACTAGCGGGGGGCCAAGAGACCCAGTACTTC. This translates into CASSFKLLLAGGQETQYF. Full variable domain (missing parts from reference TRBV7-2 and TRBJ2-5): GAGVSQSPSNKVTEKGKDVELRCDPISGHTALYWYRQSLGQGLEFLIYFQGNSAPDKSGLPSDRFSAERTGGSVSTLTIQRTQQEDSAVYLCASSFKLLLAGGQETQYFGPGTRLLVL.

The CDR3 region is CATSSSGQGGEQYF. DNA for the CDR3: TGTGCCACCAGCAGCTCGGGACAGGGAGGCGAGCAGTACTTC. The chain couples TRBV15 to TRBJ2-7; TRBD1 agrees at 9 bases. The J segment lost 6 bases and the V segment lost 3 bases, leaving 6 bases of the junction unmatched. Per the germline V gene, CDR1 is LNHNV and CDR2 is YYDKDF (reference sequence). The CDR3 totals 14 residues. The entire variable domain, with the rest obtained from reference TRBV15 and TRBJ2-7, is as follows: DAMVIQNPRYQVTQFGKPVTLSCSQTLNHNVMYWYQQKSSQAPKLLFHYYDKDFNNEADTPDNFQSRRPNTSFCFLDIRSPGLGDTAMYLCATSSSGQGGEQYFGPGTRLTVT.

The chain combines TRBV5-1 with TRBJ1-1; no definite D call. This CDR3 spans 15 amino acids. Trimming pared 1 base from V and 1 base from J, leaving 11 bases between. Looked up from germline, CDR1 is SGHRS and CDR2 is YFSETQ. The CDR3 DNA reads TGCGCCAGCAGCTTGATCGGGCCATCGAACACTGAAGCTTTCTTT. It yields the protein CASSLIGPSNTEAFF.